The following is a T cell receptor (beta chain) sequence with its context. The junction shows a germline mismatch at one end, possibly a read error. The record originates from a study of tumor-infiltrating lymphocytes in primary liver carcinoma. The CDR3 is made up of 10 amino acids. The germline CDR1 and CDR2 sequences are SQVTM and ANQGSEA. With a constant-region primer, TCR beta cDNA was made from 450 to 650 ng of total RNA. Researchers made the TCR beta libraries by running three nested multiplex PCR rounds with slightly modified ARM-PCR. PCR rounds one and two used TRBV1-TRBV30 forward primers with a C-beta reverse primer for 10 cycles each. TCRdb ran MiXCR on the multiplex PCR reads and lists one entry per CDR3 protein. The sample yields about 300,000 distinct CDR3 sequences, 60% to 80% seen once. The source of the blood RNA was unsorted whole blood, and germline DNA was extracted as well.

Sample: peripheral blood. The chain couples TRBV29-1 to TRBJ1-1; no clear D gene. The sequence was obtained from a man in his forties with primary liver carcinoma and hepatitis B virus infection. The CDR3 reads CSLLDTEAFF. The CDR3 region has the DNA TGTAGCCTACTTGACACTGAAGCTTTCTTT.